The present T cell receptor beta chain was sequenced within a study of cytomegalovirus exposure and HLA in healthy donors. Study-wide points: Per a later analysis, HLA-associated TCR beta chains showed more clonal expansion than other, equally common TCR beta chains. Across HLA loci, a later analysis found differing TCR association rates, with DRB1 most and HLA-C fewest. V- and J-gene trimming in TCR beta was tied to a missense DCLRE1C variant by an analysis performed later.

It was healthy bone marrow donors who served as donors. Details on this clone: Its antigen is not identified.

PCR amplification relied on 60 Vbeta primers (plus 13 Jbeta primers). The table came from immunoSEQ multiplex PCR; TCRdb's copy has only in-frame clones and leaves some out. The table includes over 150,000 clones, more than 65% detected once. The CDR3 is 15 amino acids. V was shortened by 2 bases and J by 1 base, with 9 bases between the two germline ends. In germline, CDR1 is MNHEY, CDR2 SVGAGI. This chain uses TRBV6-5 with TRBJ1-5; D not resolved. The sequence derives from a girl aged 2 to 9 in good health and CMV-seropositive. The sequencing sample was made of PBMCs. CDR3 bases: TGTGCCAGCAGTTACCGTGTGGGCAGCAATCAGCCCCAGCATTTT. Translated, it gives CASSYRVGSNQPQHF.